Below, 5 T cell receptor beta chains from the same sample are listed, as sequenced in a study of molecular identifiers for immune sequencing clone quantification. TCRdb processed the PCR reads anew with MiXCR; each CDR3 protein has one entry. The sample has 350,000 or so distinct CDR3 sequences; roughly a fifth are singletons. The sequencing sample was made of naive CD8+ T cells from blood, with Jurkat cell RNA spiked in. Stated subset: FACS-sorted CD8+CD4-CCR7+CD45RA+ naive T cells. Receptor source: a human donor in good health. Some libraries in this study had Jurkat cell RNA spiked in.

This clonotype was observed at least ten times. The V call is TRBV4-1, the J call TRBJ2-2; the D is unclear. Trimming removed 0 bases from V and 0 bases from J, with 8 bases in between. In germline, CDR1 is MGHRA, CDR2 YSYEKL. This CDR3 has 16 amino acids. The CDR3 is CASSQDSKTNTGELFF. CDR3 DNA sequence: TGCGCCAGCAGCCAAGACAGCAAAACGAACACCGGGGAGCTGTTTTTT.

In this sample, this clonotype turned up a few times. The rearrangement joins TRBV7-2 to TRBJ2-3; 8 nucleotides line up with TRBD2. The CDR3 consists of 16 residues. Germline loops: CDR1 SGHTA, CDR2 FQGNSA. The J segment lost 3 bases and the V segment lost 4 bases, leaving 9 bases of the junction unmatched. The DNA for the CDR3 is TGTGCCAGCAGCTCGGGACTAGGGGTTGAGACAGATACGCAGTATTTT. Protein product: CASSSGLGVETDTQYF.

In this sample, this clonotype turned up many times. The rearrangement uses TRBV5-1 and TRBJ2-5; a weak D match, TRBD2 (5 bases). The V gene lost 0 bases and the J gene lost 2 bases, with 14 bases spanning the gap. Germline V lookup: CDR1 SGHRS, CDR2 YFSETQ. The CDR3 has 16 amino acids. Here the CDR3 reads CASSLVGGGAQETQYF. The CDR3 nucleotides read TGCGCCAGCAGCTTGGTCGGTGGAGGCGCACAAGAGACCCAGTACTTC. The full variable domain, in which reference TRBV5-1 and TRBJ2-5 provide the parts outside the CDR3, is KAGVTQTPRYLIKTRGQQVTLSCSPISGHRSVSWYQQTPGQGLQFLFEYFSETQRNKGNFPGRFSGRQFSNSRSEMNVSTLELGDSALYLCASSLVGGGAQETQYFGPGTRLLVL.

The CDR3 loop reads CSARVSGLGFSYEQYF. CDR3 DNA: TGCAGTGCTAGAGTTTCGGGACTAGGTTTTTCCTACGAGCAGTACTTC. The chain has TRBV20-1 and TRBJ2-7; 8 positions agree with TRBD2. The germline gives CDR1 DFQATT, CDR2 SNEGSKA (reference sequence). Trimming at V came to 1 base and at J to 1 base, leaving 9 bases not matched to a gene. The CDR3 is made up of 16 amino acids.

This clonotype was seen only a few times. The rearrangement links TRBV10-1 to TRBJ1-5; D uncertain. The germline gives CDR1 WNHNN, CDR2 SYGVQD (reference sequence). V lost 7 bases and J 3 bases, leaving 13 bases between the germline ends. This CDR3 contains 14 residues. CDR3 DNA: TGCGCCAGCAAGGGCAAGCAATTCAATCAGCCCCAGCATTTT. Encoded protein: CASKGKQFNQPQHF.